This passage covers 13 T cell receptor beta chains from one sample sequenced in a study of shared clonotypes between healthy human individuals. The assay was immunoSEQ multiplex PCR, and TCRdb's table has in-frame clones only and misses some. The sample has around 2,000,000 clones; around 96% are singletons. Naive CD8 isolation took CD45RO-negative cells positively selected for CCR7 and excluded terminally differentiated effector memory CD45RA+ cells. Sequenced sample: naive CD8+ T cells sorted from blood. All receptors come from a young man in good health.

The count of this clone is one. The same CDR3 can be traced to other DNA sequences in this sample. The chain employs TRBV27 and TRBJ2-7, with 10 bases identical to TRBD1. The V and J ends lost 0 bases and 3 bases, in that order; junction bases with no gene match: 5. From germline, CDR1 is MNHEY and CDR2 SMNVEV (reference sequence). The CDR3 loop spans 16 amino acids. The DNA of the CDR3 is TGTGCCAGCAGTTTATCTTCCGGGACAGGGGTCTACGAGCAGTACTTC. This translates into CASSLSSGTGVYEQYF.

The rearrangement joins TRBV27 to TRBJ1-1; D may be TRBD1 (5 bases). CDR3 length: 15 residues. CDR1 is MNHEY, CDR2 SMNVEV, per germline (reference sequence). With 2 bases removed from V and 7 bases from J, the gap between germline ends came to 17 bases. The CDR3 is CASSLLGTRDGEAFF. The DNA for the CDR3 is TGTGCCAGCAGTTTACTAGGGACCAGAGACGGTGAAGCTTTCTTT.

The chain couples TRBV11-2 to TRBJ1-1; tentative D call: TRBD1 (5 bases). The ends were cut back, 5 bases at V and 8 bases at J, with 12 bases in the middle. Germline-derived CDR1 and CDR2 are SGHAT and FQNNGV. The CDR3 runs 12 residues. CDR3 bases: TGTGCCAGCAGCGGTACCGGGACGGAAGCTTTCTTT. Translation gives CASSGTGTEAFF.

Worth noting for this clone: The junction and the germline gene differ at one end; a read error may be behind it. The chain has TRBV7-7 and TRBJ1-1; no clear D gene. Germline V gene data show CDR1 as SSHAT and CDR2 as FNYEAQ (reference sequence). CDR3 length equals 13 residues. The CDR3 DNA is TGTGCTAGCAGCTTAAGTCTTTCCACTGAAGCTTTCTTT. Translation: CASSLSLSTEAFF.

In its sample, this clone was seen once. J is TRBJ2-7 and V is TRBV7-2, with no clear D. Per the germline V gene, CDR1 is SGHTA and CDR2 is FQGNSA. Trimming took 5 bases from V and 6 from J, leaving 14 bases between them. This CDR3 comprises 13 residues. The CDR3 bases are TGTGCCAGCAGCACCGCGTCGCGCAGCGAGCAGTACTTC. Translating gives CASSTASRSEQYF. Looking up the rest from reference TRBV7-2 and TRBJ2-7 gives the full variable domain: GAGVSQSPSNKVTEKGKDVELRCDPISGHTALYWYRQSLGQGLEFLIYFQGNSAPDKSGLPSDRFSAERTGGSVSTLTIQRTQQEDSAVYLCASSTASRSEQYFGPGTRLTVT.

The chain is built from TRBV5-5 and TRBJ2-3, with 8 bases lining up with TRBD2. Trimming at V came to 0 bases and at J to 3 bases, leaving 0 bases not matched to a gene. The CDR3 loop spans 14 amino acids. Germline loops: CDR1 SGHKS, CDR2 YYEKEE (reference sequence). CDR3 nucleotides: TGTGCCAGCAGCTTGGTAGCGGGGACAGATACGCAGTATTTT. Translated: CASSLVAGTDTQYF. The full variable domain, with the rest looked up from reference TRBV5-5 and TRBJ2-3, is DAGVTQSPTHLIKTRGQQVTLRCSPISGHKSVSWYQQVLGQGPQFIFQYYEKEERGRGNFPDRFSARQFPNYSSELNVNALLLGDSALYLCASSLVAGTDTQYFGPGTRLTVL.

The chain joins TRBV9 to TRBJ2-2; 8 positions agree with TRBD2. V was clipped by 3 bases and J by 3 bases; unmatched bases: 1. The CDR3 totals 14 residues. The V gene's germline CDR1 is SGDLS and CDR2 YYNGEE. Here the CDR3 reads CASSARGDTGELFF. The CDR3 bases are TGTGCCAGCAGCGCGCGGGGGGACACCGGGGAGCTGTTTTTT.

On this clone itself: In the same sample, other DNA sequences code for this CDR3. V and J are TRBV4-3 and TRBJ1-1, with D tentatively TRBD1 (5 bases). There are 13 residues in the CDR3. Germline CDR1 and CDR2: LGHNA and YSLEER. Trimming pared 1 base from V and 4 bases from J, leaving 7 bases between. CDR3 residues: CASSQVRGTEAFF. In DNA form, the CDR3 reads TGCGCCAGCAGCCAAGTTAGGGGCACTGAAGCTTTCTTT.

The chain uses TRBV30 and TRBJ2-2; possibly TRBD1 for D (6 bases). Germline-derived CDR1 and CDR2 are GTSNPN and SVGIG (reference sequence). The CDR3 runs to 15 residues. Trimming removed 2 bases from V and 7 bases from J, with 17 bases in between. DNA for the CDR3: TGTGCCTGGAGTTCAGGGGCCCTGGGATTCGGGGAGCTGTTTTTT. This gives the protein CAWSSGALGFGELFF.

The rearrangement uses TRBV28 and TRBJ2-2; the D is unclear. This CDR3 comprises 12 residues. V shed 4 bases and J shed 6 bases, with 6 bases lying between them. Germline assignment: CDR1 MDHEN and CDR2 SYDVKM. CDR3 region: CASSSQPGELFF. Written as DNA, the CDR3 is TGTGCCAGCAGTTCACAGCCCGGGGAGCTGTTTTTT.

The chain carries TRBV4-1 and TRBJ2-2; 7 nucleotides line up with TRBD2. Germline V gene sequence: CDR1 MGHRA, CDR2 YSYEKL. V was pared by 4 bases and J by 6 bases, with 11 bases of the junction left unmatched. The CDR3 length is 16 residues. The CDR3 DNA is TGCGCCAGCAGCCCGCGAGGGGAGGGCCTCCCCGGGGAGCTGTTTTTT. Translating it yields CASSPRGEGLPGELFF.

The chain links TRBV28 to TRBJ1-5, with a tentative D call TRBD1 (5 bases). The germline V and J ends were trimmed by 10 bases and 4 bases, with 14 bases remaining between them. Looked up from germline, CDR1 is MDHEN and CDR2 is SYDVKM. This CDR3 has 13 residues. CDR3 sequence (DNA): TGTGCCATCGGGACTAGAGGGAATCAGCCCCAGCATTTT. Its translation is CAIGTRGNQPQHF. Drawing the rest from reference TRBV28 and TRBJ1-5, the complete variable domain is DVKVTQSSRYLVKRTGEKVFLECVQDMDHENMFWYRQDPGLGLRLIYFSYDVKMKEKGDIPEGYSVSREKKERFSLILESASTNQTSMYLCAIGTRGNQPQHFGDGTRLSIL.

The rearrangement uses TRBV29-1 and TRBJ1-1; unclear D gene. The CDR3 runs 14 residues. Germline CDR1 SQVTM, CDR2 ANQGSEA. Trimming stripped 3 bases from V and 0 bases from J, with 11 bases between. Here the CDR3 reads CSVDLGRMNTEAFF. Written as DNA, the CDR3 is TGCAGCGTTGACTTGGGCAGAATGAACACTGAAGCTTTCTTT.